Sequencing of this T cell receptor beta chain was carried out in a study of blood T cells in healthy people across ages. The study, taken as a whole, reports: Relative to aged donors, long-lived donors carried more naive CD4+ cells and displayed higher diversity.

Next came a second PCR, run for about 7 to 11 cycles, which used a sample-barcoded 5' primer along with a J-beta primer mix. From the 5' RACE reads, TCRdb called clonotypes with MiXCR, one entry per CDR3 protein. The sample comprises around 940,000 distinct CDR3 sequences, around 54% of which are singletons, and over 20% rests with the top ten. The CDR3 totals 12 residues. Germline V gene sequence: CDR1 SGHTA, CDR2 FQGNSA. V was trimmed by 4 bases and J by 11 bases, leaving 14 bases between them. This clonotype was seen only a few times. Its cognate antigen is unknown. J is TRBJ2-5 and V is TRBV7-2; D gene uncertain. This clonotype was obtained from a woman in her sixties in good health. Sequenced sample: blood. The CDR3 sequence is CASSSDFIRQYF. CDR3 nucleotides: TGTGCCAGCAGCTCAGACTTCATCAGGCAGTACTTC.